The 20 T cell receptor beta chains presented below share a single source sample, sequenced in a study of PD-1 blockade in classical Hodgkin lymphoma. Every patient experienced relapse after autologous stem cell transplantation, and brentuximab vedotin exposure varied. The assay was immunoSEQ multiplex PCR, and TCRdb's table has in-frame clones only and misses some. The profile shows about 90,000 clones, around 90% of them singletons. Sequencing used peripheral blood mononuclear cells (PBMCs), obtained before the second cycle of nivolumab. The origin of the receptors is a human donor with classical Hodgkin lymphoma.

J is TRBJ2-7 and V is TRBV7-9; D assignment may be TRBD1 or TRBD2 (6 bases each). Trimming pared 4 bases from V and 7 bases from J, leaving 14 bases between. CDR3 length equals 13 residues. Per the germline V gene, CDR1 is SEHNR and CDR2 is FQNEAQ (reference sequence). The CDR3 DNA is TGTGCCAGCAGCTACGTAAGGGGGGAGGAGCAGTACTTC. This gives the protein CASSYVRGEEQYF. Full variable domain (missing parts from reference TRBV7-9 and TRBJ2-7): DTGVSQNPRHKITKRGQNVTFRCDPISEHNRLYWYRQTLGQGPEFLTYFQNEAQLEKSRLLSDRFSAERPKGSFSTLEIQRTEQGDSAMYLCASSYVRGEEQYFGPGTRLTVT.

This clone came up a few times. The CDR3 reads CAIRSGTGMNTEAFF. CDR3 bases: TGTGCCATCAGATCCGGGACGGGCATGAACACTGAAGCTTTCTTT. V usage is TRBV10-3 and J usage is TRBJ1-1, with D possibly TRBD1 on 5 matching bases. Germline CDR1 ENHRY, CDR2 SYGVKD. Trimming shortened V by 6 bases and J by 0 bases, and 14 bases separated the two germline ends. The CDR3 is 15 residues long.

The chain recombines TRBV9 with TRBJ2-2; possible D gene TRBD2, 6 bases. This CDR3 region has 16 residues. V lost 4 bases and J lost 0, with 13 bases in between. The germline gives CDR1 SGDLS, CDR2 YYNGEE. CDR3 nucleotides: TGTGCCAGCAGCCCACTCCCTAGCGCGAACACCGGGGAGCTGTTTTTT. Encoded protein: CASSPLPSANTGELFF. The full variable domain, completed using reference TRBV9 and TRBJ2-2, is DSGVTQTPKHLITATGQRVTLRCSPRSGDLSVYWYQQSLDQGLQFLIQYYNGEERAKGNILERFSAQQFPDLHSELNLSSLELGDSALYFCASSPLPSANTGELFFGEGSRLTVL.

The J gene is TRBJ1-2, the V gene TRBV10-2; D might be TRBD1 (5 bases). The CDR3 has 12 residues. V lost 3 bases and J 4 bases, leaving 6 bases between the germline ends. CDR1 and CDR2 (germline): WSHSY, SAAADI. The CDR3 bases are TGCGCCAGCAGTGACAGGGCCTATGGCTACACCTTC. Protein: CASSDRAYGYTF.

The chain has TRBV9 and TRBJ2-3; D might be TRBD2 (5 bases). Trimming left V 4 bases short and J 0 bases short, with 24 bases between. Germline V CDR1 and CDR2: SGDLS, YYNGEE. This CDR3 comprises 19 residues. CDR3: CASSLQRQYILRSTDTQYF. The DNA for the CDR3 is TGTGCCAGCAGCCTTCAGCGGCAATATATACTACGGAGCACAGATACGCAGTATTTT.

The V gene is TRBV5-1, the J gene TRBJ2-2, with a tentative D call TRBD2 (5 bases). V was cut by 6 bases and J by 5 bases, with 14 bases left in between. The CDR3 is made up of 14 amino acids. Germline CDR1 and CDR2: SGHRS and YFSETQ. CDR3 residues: CASTYRGLTGELFF. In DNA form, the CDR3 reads TGCGCCAGCACGTATCGGGGTTTGACCGGGGAGCTGTTTTTT.

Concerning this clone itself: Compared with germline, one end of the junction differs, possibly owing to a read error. The CDR3: CASSGVGPYEQYF. CDR3 DNA: TGTGCCAGCAGTGGCGTGGGGCCCTACGAGCAGTACTTC. The rearrangement joins TRBV10-3 to TRBJ2-7; a possible D gene is TRBD1 (5 bases). Germline loops: CDR1 ENHRY, CDR2 SYGVKD. The CDR3 has 13 amino acids.

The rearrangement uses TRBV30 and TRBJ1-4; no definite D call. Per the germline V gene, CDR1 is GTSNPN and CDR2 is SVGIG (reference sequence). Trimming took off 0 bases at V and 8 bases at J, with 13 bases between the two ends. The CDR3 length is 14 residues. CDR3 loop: CAWSVSRVGEKLFF. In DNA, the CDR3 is TGTGCCTGGAGTGTTAGCCGGGTTGGAGAAAAACTGTTTTTT.

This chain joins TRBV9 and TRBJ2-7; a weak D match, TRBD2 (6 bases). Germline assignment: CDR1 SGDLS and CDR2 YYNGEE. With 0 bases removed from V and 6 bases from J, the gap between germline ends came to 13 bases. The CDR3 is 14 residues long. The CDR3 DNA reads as TGTGCCAGCAGCGTAGTTGAGGGAGGTGGCGAGCAGTACTTC. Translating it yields CASSVVEGGGEQYF.

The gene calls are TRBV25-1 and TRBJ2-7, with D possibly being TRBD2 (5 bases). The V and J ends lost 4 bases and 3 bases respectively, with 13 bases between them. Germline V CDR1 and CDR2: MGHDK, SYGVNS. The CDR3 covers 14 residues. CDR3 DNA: TGTGCCAGCAGTGTAACGGGTGGGAGCTACGAGCAGTACTTC. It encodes CASSVTGGSYEQYF.

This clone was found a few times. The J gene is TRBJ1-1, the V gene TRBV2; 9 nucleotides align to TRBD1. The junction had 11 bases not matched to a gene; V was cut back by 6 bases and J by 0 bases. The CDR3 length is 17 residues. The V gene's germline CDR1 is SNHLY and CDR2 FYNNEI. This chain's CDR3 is CASRGTGRVVMNTEAFF. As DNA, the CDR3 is TGTGCCAGCAGAGGGACAGGGCGTGTAGTGATGAACACTGAAGCTTTCTTT. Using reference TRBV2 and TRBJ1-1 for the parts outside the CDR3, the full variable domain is EPEVTQTPSHQVTQMGQEVILRCVPISNHLYFYWYRQILGQKVEFLVSFYNNEISEKSEIFDDQFSVERPDGSNFTLKIRSTKLEDSAMYFCASRGTGRVVMNTEAFFGQGTRLTVV.

CDR3 sequence (DNA): TGTGCCAGCAGTAGTTCGTTCGAGAGGGGTTGGAATCAGCCCCAGCATTTT. This codes for CASSSSFERGWNQPQHF. The gene calls are TRBV27 and TRBJ1-5; possible D gene TRBD1, 5 bases. This CDR3 region has 17 residues. Germline V gene sequence: CDR1 MNHEY, CDR2 SMNVEV (reference sequence). The V end was cut by 5 bases, the J end by 4 bases, with 21 bases between.

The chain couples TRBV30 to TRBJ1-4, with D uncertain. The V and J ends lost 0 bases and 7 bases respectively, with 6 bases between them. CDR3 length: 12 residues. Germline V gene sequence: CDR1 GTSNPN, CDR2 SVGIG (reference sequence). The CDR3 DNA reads TGTGCCTGGAGTGTACGGGTTGAAAAACTGTTTTTT. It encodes CAWSVRVEKLFF.

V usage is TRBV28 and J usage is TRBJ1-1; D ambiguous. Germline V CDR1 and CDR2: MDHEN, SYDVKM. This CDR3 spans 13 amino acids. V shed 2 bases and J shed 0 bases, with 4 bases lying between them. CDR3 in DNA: TGTGCCAGCAGTTTAGGAGTGAACACTGAAGCTTTCTTT. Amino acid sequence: CASSLGVNTEAFF. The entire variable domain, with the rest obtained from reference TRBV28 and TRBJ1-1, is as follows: DVKVTQSSRYLVKRTGEKVFLECVQDMDHENMFWYRQDPGLGLRLIYFSYDVKMKEKGDIPEGYSVSREKKERFSLILESASTNQTSMYLCASSLGVNTEAFFGQGTRLTVV.

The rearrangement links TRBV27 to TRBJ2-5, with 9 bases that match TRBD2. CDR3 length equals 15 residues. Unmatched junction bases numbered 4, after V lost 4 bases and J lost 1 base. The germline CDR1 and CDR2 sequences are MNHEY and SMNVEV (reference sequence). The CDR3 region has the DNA TGTGCCAGCAGTTGGGTTAGCGGGAGCCAAGAGACCCAGTACTTC. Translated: CASSWVSGSQETQYF.

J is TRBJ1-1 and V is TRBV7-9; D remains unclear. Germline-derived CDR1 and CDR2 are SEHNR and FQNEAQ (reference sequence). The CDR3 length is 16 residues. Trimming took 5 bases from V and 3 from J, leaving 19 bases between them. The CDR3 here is CASSNRPLREDTEAFF. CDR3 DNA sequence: TGTGCCAGCAGCAACCGACCTCTTAGAGAGGACACTGAAGCTTTCTTT.

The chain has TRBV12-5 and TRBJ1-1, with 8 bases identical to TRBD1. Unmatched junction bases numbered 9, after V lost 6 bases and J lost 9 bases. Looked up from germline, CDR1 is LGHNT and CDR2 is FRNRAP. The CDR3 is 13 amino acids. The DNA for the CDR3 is TGTGCTAGTGGCACAGACAGGGGCGGCAAAGCTTTCTTT. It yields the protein CASGTDRGGKAFF.

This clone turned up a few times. In nucleotides, the CDR3 is TGTGCCAGCAGTTACGATAACCCTTTTGGCTACACCTTC. Its translation: CASSYDNPFGYTF. This sequence joins TRBV6-6 and TRBJ1-2; D is unresolved. This CDR3 contains 13 residues. In germline, CDR1 is MNHNY, CDR2 SVGAGI (reference sequence). V was clipped by 2 bases and J by 7 bases, with 11 bases between them.

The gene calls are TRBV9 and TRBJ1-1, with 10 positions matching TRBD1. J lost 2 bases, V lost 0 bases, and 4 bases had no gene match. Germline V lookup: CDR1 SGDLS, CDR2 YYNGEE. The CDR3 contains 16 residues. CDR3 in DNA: TGTGCCAGCAGCGTAGTACCGACAGGGGGCAACACTGAAGCTTTCTTT. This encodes CASSVVPTGGNTEAFF.

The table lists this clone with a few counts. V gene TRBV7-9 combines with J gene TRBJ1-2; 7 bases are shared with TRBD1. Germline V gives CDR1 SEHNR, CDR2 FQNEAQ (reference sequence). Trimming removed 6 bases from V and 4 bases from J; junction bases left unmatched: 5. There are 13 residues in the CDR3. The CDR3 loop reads CASRQGSSYGYTF. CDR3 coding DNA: TGTGCCAGCAGACAGGGGTCGTCCTATGGCTACACCTTC. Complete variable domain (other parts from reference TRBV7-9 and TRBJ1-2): DTGVSQNPRHKITKRGQNVTFRCDPISEHNRLYWYRQTLGQGPEFLTYFQNEAQLEKSRLLSDRFSAERPKGSFSTLEIQRTEQGDSAMYLCASRQGSSYGYTFGSGTRLTVV.